Included here is one T cell receptor (beta chain) sequence, with context. Its antigen remains unidentified. No much larger clone exists at a distance of one base, and base qualities are not known. Donors were roughly 40 systemically healthy Caucasian individuals from Russia aged roughly 6 to 95 years. Each donor gave approximately 9.3 milliliters of peripheral blood, collected into EDTA-treated Vacutainer tubes. PBMCs were isolated by Ficoll-Paque density-gradient centrifugation, with at least 7 million obtained per sample. Total RNA, at least 5 micrograms per sample, was extracted from PBMCs with Trizol reagent. Naive CD45RAhigh/CD27high T cell percentages were measured by flow cytometry on a PBMC aliquot from every donor. Including the terminal cysteine and phenylalanine, the CDR3 comprises 14 residues. Of all the DNA, just the CDR3 is kept, 42 bases in frame from base 1. V is pruned by 5 bases and J by 0 bases, leaving 2 bases of the junction without a gene match. CDR1 and CDR2, per the germline V gene, are ENHRY and SYGVKD.

The library was produced with 5' RACE. TCRdb shows the sequencer as Illumina HiSeq 2500. A second PCR of roughly 7 to 11 cycles was performed with a sample-barcoded 5' primer and a J-beta primer mix. A unique molecular identifier was introduced onto each TCR beta cDNA molecule by a template-switch 5' adaptor carrying 12 random nucleotides. Each sample yielded at least 2.5 million CDR3-containing paired-end reads. First-strand cDNA synthesis was performed from all RNA using the Mint cDNA synthesis kit, with priming by a TRBC-specific oligonucleotide. After uracil-DNA glycosylase treatment, a first 18-cycle PCR used universal primers M1SS and BC2_uni_R on all cDNA. The published analysis was carried out like this. Normalization of each sample was performed by random selection of 1 million high-quality reads, each carrying a distinct molecular identifier. Reads with shared molecular identifiers were discarded instead of being binned into consensus sequences. CDR3 identification, clonotype clustering and error correction used MiTCR with a Q25 quality threshold and the strictest error-elimination algorithm. A nonparametric unseen species model using Euler transformation provided a lower-bound estimate of total TCR beta diversity. The public reads were run again by TCRdb, first through fastp at Q25 and then through MiXCR, and only productive beta chains were kept. Duplicate CDR3 protein sequences are folded into a single record with the most common DNA and genes. The V and J calls were not made by the authors but by TCRdb's processing. Across this sample there are around 800,000 distinct CDR3 sequences, with approximately 67% seen only once. In total, the top ten clones hold about a quarter of the sample.

The sample is drawn from a study of blood T cells in healthy people across ages (dated by TCRdb to the mid-2010s). The study in broad terms: In model experiments, roughly one uniquely barcoded TCR beta cDNA molecule per two T cells was captured by template switching. The donors were split into four age groups: young (average 16 years), middle-aged (more than 35), aged (about 56) and long-lived (over 75). To avoid experimental bias, donors of different ages were spread randomly across the sequencing lanes. The study analyzed two additional independent replicas of 1 million unique cDNA reads from the same blood draw for two donors, one aged 18 to 29 and one aged 80 or older. To track age-related changes in TCR beta repertoire diversity, the study relied on deep sequencing normalized with unique cDNA molecular identifiers. Study-wide conclusions, independent of this receptor: Compared with the aged group, more naive CD4+ T cells, fewer expanded clones and increased TCR diversity were shown by the long-lived group, suggesting age selection. A strong correlation was found between observed TCR beta diversity and the percentage of naive T cells measured by flow cytometry. Total diversity estimates from one million sequenced T cells were considered lower bounds and underestimates. Because the CMV infection status of the donors was unknown, age-related changes in expanded clonotypes may potentially have been confounded. Observed TCR beta diversity per million T cells fell roughly linearly with age, and a significant reduction was already apparent by age around 44. Because profiling used bulk unsorted PBMCs, naive and antigen-experienced compartments could not be compared conclusively.

The chain was built from TRBV10-3 and TRBJ2-3; 7 bases in the middle match TRBD2. The sequence came from a young man in good health. Specimen: blood. DNA sequence: TGTGCCATCAGTAGCGGGGCTAGCACAGATACGCAGTATTTT. Its protein reads: CAISSGASTDTQYF.